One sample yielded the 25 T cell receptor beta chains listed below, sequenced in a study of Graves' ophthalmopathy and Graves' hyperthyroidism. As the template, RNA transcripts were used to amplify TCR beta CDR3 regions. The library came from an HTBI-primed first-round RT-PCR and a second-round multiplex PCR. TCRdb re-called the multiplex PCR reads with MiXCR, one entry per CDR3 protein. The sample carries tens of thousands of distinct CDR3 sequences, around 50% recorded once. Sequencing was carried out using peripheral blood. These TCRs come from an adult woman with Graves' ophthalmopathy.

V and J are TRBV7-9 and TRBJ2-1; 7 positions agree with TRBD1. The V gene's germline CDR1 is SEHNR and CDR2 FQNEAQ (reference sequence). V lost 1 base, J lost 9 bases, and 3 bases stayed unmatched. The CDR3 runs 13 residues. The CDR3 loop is CASSLGQGVEQFF. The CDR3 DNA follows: TGTGCCAGCAGCTTAGGGCAGGGGGTTGAGCAGTTCTTC.

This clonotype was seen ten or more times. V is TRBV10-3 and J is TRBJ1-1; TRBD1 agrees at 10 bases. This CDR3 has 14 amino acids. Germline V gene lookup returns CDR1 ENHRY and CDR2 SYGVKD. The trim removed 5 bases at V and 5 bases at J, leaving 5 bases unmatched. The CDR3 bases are TGTGCCATCAGTACCGGACAGGGGGAGACTGAAGCTTTCTTT. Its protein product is CAISTGQGETEAFF.

For the CDR3, the DNA is TGCAGTTACTCGACCCGAACCTACGAGCAGTACTTC. This encodes CSYSTRTYEQYF. The chain links TRBV20-1 to TRBJ2-7; no definite D call. The CDR3 consists of 12 residues. Germline-derived CDR1 and CDR2 are DFQATT and SNEGSKA (reference sequence). V shed 8 bases and J shed 2 bases, with 13 bases lying between them.

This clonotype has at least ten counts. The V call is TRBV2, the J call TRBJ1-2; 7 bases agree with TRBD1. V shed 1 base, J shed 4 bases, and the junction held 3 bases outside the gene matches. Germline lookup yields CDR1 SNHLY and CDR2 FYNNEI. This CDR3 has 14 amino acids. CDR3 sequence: CASSEETGTYGYTF. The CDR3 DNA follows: TGTGCCAGCAGTGAAGAGACAGGGACCTATGGCTACACCTTC. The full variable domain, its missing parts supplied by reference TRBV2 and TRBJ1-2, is EPEVTQTPSHQVTQMGQEVILRCVPISNHLYFYWYRQILGQKVEFLVSFYNNEISEKSEIFDDQFSVERPDGSNFTLKIRSTKLEDSAMYFCASSEETGTYGYTFGSGTRLTVV.

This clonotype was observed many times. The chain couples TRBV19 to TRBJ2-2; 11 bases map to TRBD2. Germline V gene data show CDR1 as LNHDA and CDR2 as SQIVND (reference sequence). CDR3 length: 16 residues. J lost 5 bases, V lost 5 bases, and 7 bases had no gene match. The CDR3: CASSSRSGRVTGELFF. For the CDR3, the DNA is TGTGCCAGTAGTTCCCGTAGCGGGAGGGTAACCGGGGAGCTGTTTTTT.

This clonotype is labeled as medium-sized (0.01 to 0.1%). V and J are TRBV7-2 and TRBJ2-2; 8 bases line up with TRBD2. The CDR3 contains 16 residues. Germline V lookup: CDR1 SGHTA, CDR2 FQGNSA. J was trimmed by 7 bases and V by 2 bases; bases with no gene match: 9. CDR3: CASSLFPGLEGGELFF. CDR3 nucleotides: TGTGCCAGCAGCTTATTCCCGGGACTAGAAGGCGGGGAGCTGTTTTTT.

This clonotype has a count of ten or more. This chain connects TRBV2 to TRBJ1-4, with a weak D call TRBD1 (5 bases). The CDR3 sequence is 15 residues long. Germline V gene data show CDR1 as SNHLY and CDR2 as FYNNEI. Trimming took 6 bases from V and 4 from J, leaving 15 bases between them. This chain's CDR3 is CASSGGRSLNEKLFF. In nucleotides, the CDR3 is TGTGCCAGCAGCGGGGGTCGTTCCCTTAATGAAAAACTGTTTTTT. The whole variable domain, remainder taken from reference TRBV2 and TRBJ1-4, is EPEVTQTPSHQVTQMGQEVILRCVPISNHLYFYWYRQILGQKVEFLVSFYNNEISEKSEIFDDQFSVERPDGSNFTLKIRSTKLEDSAMYFCASSGGRSLNEKLFFGSGTQLSVL.

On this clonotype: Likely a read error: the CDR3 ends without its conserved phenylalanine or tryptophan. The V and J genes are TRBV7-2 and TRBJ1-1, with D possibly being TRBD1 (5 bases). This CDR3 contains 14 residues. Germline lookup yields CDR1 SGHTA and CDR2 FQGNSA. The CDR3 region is CASSPDSPNAEAFV. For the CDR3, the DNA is TGTGCCAGCAGCCCCGACAGTCCGAACGCTGAAGCTTTCGTT.

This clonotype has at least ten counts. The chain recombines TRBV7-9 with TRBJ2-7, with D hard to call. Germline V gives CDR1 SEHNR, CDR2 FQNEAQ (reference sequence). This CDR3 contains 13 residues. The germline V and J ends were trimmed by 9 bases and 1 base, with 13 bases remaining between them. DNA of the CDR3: TGTGCCAGTTCAAGGGCCCAGTCCTACGAGCAGTACTTC. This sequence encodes CASSRAQSYEQYF. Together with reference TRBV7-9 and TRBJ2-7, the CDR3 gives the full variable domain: DTGVSQNPRHKITKRGQNVTFRCDPISEHNRLYWYRQTLGQGPEFLTYFQNEAQLEKSRLLSDRFSAERPKGSFSTLEIQRTEQGDSAMYLCASSRAQSYEQYFGPGTRLTVT.

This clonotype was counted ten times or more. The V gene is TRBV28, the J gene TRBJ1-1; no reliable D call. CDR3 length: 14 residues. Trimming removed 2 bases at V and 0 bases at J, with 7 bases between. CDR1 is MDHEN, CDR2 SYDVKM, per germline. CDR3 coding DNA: TGTGCCAGCAGTTTAGGAAGTCTGAACACTGAAGCTTTCTTT. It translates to CASSLGSLNTEAFF.

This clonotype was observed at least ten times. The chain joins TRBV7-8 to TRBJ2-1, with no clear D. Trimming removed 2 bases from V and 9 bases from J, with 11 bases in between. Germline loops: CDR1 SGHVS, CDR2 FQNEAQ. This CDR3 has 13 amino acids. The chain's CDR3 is CASSLFLLGEQFF. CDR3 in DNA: TGTGCCAGCAGCTTATTTCTCTTGGGTGAGCAGTTCTTC.

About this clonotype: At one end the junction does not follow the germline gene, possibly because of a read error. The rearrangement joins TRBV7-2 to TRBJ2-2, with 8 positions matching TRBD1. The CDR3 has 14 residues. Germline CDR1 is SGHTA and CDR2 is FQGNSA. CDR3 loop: CASSSGQGAGGLFF. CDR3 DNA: TGTGCCAGCAGCTCAGGGCAGGGGGCCGGGGGGCTGTTTTTT.

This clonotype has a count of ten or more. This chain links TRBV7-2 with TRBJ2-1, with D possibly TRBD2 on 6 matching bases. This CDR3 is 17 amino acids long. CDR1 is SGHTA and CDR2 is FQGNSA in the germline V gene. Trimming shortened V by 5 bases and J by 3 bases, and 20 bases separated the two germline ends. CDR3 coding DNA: TGTGCCAGCAGCCAATCAGACTGGGAGGTCCACTACAATGAGCAGTTCTTC. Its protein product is CASSQSDWEVHYNEQFF.

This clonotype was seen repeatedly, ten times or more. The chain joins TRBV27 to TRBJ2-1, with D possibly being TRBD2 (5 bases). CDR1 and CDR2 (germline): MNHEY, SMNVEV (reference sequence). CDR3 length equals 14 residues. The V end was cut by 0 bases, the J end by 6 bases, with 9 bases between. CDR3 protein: CASSLSLEGNEQFF. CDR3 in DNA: TGTGCCAGCAGTTTATCACTAGAGGGCAATGAGCAGTTCTTC.

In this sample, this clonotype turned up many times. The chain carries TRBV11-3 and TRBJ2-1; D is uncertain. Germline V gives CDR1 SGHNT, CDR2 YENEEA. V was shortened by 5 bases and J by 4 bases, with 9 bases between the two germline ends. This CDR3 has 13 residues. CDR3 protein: CASSQGGYNEQFF. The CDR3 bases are TGTGCCAGCAGCCAAGGTGGGTACAATGAGCAGTTCTTC.

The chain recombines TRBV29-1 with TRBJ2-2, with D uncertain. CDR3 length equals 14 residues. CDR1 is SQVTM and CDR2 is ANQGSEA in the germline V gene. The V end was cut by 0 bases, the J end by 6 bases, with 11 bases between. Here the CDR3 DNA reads TGCAGCGTTGAAGAATCGATTGGGGCCGGGGAGCTGTTTTTT. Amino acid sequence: CSVEESIGAGELFF.

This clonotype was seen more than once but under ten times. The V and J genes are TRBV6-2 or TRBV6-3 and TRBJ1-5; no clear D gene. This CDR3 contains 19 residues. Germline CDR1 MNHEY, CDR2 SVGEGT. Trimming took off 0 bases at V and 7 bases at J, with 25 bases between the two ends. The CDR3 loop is CASSYSTSRGGYPQQPQHF. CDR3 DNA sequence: TGTGCCAGCAGTTACTCGACGTCCCGGGGAGGTTATCCCCAACAGCCCCAGCATTTT.

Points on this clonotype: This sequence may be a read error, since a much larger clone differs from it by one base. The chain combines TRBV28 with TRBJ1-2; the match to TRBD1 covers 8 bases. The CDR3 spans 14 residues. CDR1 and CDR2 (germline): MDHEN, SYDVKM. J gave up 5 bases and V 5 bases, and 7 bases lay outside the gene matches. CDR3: CASSPTDRDYGYTF. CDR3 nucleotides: TGTGCCAGCAGTCCTACGGACAGGGATTATGGCTACACCTTC.

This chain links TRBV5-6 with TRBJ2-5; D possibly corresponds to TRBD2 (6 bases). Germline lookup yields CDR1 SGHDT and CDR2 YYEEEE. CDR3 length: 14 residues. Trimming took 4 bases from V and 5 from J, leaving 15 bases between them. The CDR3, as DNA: TGTGCCAGCAGCGCCTCCGGGAGAGGTGAGACCCAGTACTTC. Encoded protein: CASSASGRGETQYF.

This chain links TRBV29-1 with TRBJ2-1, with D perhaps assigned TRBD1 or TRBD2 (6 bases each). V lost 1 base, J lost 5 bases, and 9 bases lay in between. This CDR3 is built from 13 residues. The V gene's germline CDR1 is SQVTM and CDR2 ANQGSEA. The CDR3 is CSVEGGAHNEQFF. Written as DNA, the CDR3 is TGCAGCGTTGAAGGGGGGGCTCACAATGAGCAGTTCTTC.

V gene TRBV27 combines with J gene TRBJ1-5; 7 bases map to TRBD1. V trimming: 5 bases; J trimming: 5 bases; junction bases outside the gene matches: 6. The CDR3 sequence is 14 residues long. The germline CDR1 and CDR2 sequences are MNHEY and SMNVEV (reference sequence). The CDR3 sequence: CASSPGTDYQPQHF. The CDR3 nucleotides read TGTGCCAGCAGTCCCGGGACAGACTATCAGCCCCAGCATTTT.

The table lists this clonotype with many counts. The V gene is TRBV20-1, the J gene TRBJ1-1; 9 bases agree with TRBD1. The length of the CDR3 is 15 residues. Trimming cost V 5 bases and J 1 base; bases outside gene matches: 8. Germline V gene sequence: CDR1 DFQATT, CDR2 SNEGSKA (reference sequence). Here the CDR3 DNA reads TGCAGTGCTGGATTGACAGGGGGTTGGAACACTGAAGCTTTCTTT. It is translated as CSAGLTGGWNTEAFF.

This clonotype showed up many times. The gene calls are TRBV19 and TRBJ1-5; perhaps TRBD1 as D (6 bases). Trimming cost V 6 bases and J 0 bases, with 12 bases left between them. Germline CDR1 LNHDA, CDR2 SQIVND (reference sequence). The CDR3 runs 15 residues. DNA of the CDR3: TGTGCCAGTAGCTTAGGGACATCTAGCAATCAGCCCCAGCATTTT. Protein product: CASSLGTSSNQPQHF.

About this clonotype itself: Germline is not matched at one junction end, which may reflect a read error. The DNA for the CDR3 is TGCAGTGCTCAACTAGCGGGAGGGCCCGGGGAGCTGTACTTC. Amino acids: CSAQLAGGPGELYF. The rearrangement joins TRBV20-1 to TRBJ2-7; 13 bases are a match to TRBD2. This CDR3 comprises 14 residues. CDR1 and CDR2 (germline): DFQATT, SNEGSKA (reference sequence).

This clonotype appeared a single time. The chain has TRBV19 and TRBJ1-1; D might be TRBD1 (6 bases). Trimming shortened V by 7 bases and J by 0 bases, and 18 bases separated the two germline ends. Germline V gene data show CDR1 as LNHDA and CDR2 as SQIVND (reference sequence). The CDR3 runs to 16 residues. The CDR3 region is CASTSPGGGMNTEAFF. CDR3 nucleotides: TGTGCCAGTACCAGCCCGGGGGGGGGCATGAACACTGAAGCTTTCTTT.